Listed below are T cell receptor beta chains from one sample, sequenced in a study of breast tumors, draining lymph nodes, adjacent tissues. TCRdb re-analysed the multiplex PCR reads in MiXCR, keeping a single row per CDR3 protein. The sample contains about 270,000 distinct CDR3 sequences, 30% of which appear only once. The sequencing sample was made of axillary lymph node tissue. The receptors were sampled from a female donor with breast cancer. Some clones in this sample may be carry-over from other donors' samples. The CDR3 runs from the conserved cysteine through the conserved F or W. The D gene is left open where the match is weak. Some rows have no size entry. The others give once, few or many, or a class for an expanded clone.

J	V	size	D	CDR3	DNA
TRBJ2-5	TRBV6-2/TRBV6-3	-	TRBD2	CASSHLGLAGVRETQYF	TGTGCCAGCAGTCACCTCGGACTAGCGGGAGTGCGTGAGACCCAGTACTTC
TRBJ2-1	TRBV24-1	many	TRBD2	CATSDTSGSFYNEQFF	TGTGCCACCAGTGACACTAGCGGGAGCTTTTACAATGAGCAGTTCTTC
TRBJ2-7	TRBV2	many	-	CASSEVTVEQYF	TGTGCCAGCAGTGAAGTTACAGTCGAGCAGTACTTC
TRBJ1-5	TRBV20-1	many	-	CSASQGGNQPQHF	TGCAGTGCTAGTCAAGGGGGCAATCAGCCCCAGCATTTT
TRBJ1-3	TRBV6-5	-	-	CASSPSTGVGNTIYF	TGTGCCAGCAGTCCATCTACGGGGGTTGGAAACACCATATATTTT
TRBJ1-5	TRBV12-3/TRBV12-4	many	-	CASSPGQWNQPQHF	TGTGCCAGCAGTCCCGGACAATGGAATCAGCCCCAGCATTTT
TRBJ2-7	TRBV5-1	many	-	CASSSGIGEQYF	TGCGCCAGCAGCTCCGGTATCGGGGAGCAGTACTTC
TRBJ2-7	TRBV15	-	-	CATSTGEEQYF	TGTGCCACCAGCACCGGAGAGGAGCAGTACTTC
TRBJ2-2	TRBV5-4	-	TRBD2	CASGSGLAGPGELFF	TGTGCCAGCGGATCAGGACTAGCGGGCCCCGGGGAGCTGTTTTTT
TRBJ1-2	TRBV28	-	-	CASSFGGHGGYTF	TGTGCCAGCAGTTTCGGGGGGCACGGTGGCTACACCTTC
TRBJ2-5	TRBV11-3	-	TRBD1	CASSFGQAGPQETQYF	TGTGCCAGCAGCTTCGGACAGGCGGGCCCCCAAGAGACCCAGTACTTC
TRBJ1-4	TRBV12-3/TRBV12-4	many	TRBD1	CASSQHRGGDEKLFF	TGTGCCAGCAGTCAACACAGGGGAGGTGATGAAAAACTGTTTTTT
TRBJ2-1	TRBV20-1	many	TRBD2	CSARGEREFNEQFF	TGCAGTGCTAGAGGTGAGCGGGAGTTCAATGAGCAGTTCTTC
TRBJ2-1	TRBV7-9	many	TRBD2	CASSLSRTSGYNEQFF	TGTGCCAGCAGTTTGAGTCGGACTAGCGGCTACAATGAGCAGTTCTTC
TRBJ2-1	TRBV13	-	-	CASSLRQGNIYNEQFF	TGTGCCAGCAGCTTAAGGCAGGGCAACATCTACAATGAGCAGTTCTTC
TRBJ2-5	TRBV6-5	-	-	CASSYSVKETQYF	TGTGCCAGCAGTTACTCTGTGAAAGAGACCCAGTACTTC
TRBJ2-2	TRBV5-5	-	-	CASSLLESYIGELFF	TGTGCCAGCAGCTTACTAGAAAGTTACATCGGGGAGCTGTTTTTT
TRBJ2-1	TRBV9	many	-	CASSVAPHGDEQFF	TGTGCCAGCAGCGTAGCCCCTCATGGGGATGAGCAGTTCTTC
TRBJ1-4	TRBV20-1	-	-	CSARGRATNEKLFF	TGCAGTGCCCGAGGACGGGCAACTAATGAAAAACTGTTTTTT
TRBJ2-5	TRBV19	many	-	CASSSHRAQETQYF	TGTGCCAGTAGTAGTCACAGGGCCCAAGAGACCCAGTACTTC
TRBJ2-5	TRBV7-9	-	TRBD1	CASSSGGGTSYF	TGTGCCAGCAGCTCAGGGGGCGGGACTTCGTACTTC
TRBJ2-4	TRBV10-3	-	TRBD1	CASSYSGDRDIQYF	TGTGCCAGCAGTTACTCGGGGGACAGGGACATTCAGTACTTC
TRBJ2-3	TRBV20-1	many	TRBD2	CSARVQLAGSITDTQYF	TGCAGTGCTAGAGTCCAACTAGCGGGATCCATCACAGATACGCAGTATTTT
TRBJ1-6	TRBV2	many	-	CASSEYWISYNSPLHF	TGTGCCAGCAGTGAATATTGGATCTCCTATAATTCACCCCTCCACTTT
TRBJ2-5	TRBV19	-	-	CASSEAAGWQETQYF	TGTGCCAGTAGCGAAGCGGCGGGGTGGCAAGAGACCCAGTACTTC
TRBJ1-2	TRBV30	many	TRBD1	CACSDREFGGYTF	TGTGCCTGTTCGGACAGGGAATTTGGTGGCTACACCTTC
TRBJ2-2	TRBV10-3	many	-	CAIGTGTGELFF	TGTGCCATAGGCACAGGGACCGGGGAGCTGTTTTTT
TRBJ1-5	TRBV20-1	many	-	CSASPDFPNQPQHF	TGCAGTGCTAGCCCGGACTTCCCCAATCAGCCCCAGCATTTT
TRBJ2-5	TRBV30	-	-	CAWGPGPETQYF	TGTGCCTGGGGTCCAGGGCCCGAGACCCAGTACTTC
TRBJ2-7	TRBV15	many	TRBD1	CATSRATGESYEQYF	TGTGCCACCAGCAGAGCCACAGGGGAGTCCTACGAGCAGTACTTC